This T cell receptor (beta chain) appears in the sequencing data of a study of T cells in Graves' hyperthyroidism and ophthalmopathy. For this clonotype: Its antigen is unknown. This may come from a read error, since a much larger clone is one base off.

General study points: A model built on 13 V-J features separated ophthalmopathy from stable hyperthyroidism. The model anticipated ophthalmopathy a median around six months pre-onset.

PBMCs were derived from around 10 ml fresh peripheral blood. Germline CDR1 and CDR2: DFQATT and SNEGSKA (reference sequence). The CDR3 has 16 residues. RNA transcripts provided the source from which TCR beta CDR3 regions were amplified. HTBI primers were employed in a first-round RT-PCR of the TCR CDR3. TCRdb passed the multiplex PCR reads through MiXCR, listing each CDR3 protein once. This table has about 680,000 distinct CDR3 sequences, around 40% appearing once. The specimen was blood. This clonotype originated in a woman aged 40 to 50 with Graves' hyperthyroidism. The rearrangement joins TRBV20-1 to TRBJ2-7, with 13 bases matching TRBD2. CDR3 bases: TGCAGCGTTGGCTTGGAAGGGACTAGCGGGAACCACGAGCAGTACTTC. It translates to CSVGLEGTSGNHEQYF.